This T cell receptor (beta chain) derives from a study of OX40 agonist ivuxolimab in advanced cancers. Produced via immunoSEQ multiplex PCR; TCRdb's table is partial and in-frame only. The repertoire holds approximately 60,000 clones, with approximately 90% as singletons. The table lists this clone with a count of one. Its matching antigen is unknown. Germline assignment: CDR1 MNHEY and CDR2 SMNVEV (reference sequence). Losses at the gene ends were 4 bases for V and 13 bases for J; bases not matched to a gene: 16. This CDR3 region has 15 residues. Whole-study results and caveats: The antigens recognized by the expanded peripheral T cells, that is their antigen specificity, were not determined. Low clonal expansion, among the lowest seen, marked partial responders at 0.1-3.0 mg/kg.

This sequence originates from an adult with an advanced solid tumor such as melanoma, head and neck, liver or kidney cancer. The V gene is TRBV27, the J gene TRBJ2-1; 7 bases agree with TRBD1. The material was CD4+ or CD8+ T cells sorted from blood, obtained in a trial of the OX40 agonist ivuxolimab. The CDR3 sequence is CASSYTTGTVNPQFF. CDR3 sequence (DNA): TGTGCCAGCAGTTACACGACCGGGACAGTAAACCCCCAGTTCTTC.